This T cell receptor (beta chain) emerged from a study of memory CD4+ T cells and cytomegalovirus serostatus. Across the whole study: Healthy Belgian adult donors included several CMV-positive and some 24 CMV-negative people. Regarding the study as a whole: Repertoires predicted CMV serostatus with median bootstrapped AUC of about 0.96. Of under 200 reported CMV TCRbeta sequences, around 63 were found in memory CD4+ repertoires. The CMV-associated TCR signature appears largely within the CD4+ memory repertoire.

About this clone itself: The antigen remains unidentified.

Measured with immunoSEQ multiplex PCR; TCRdb has only the in-frame clones, and not every one. Among around 50,000 clones listed, around 80% were seen once. Single viable CD3+CD4+CD8-CD45RO+ cells were sorted as the memory CD4+ T cells. Germline CDR1 reads MGHRA; CDR2 reads YSYEKL. The CDR3 covers 15 residues. Trimming left V 1 base short and J 2 bases short, with 12 bases between. The sequenced sample was memory CD4+ T cells from blood. The receptor was derived from an adult in good health and CMV-seronegative. The rearrangement joins TRBV4-1 to TRBJ2-7; D may correspond to TRBD1 or TRBD2 (5 bases each). The CDR3 nucleotides read TGCGCCAGCAGCCAAGGAGGGACGGACACCTACGAGCAGTACTTC. Amino acids: CASSQGGTDTYEQYF.